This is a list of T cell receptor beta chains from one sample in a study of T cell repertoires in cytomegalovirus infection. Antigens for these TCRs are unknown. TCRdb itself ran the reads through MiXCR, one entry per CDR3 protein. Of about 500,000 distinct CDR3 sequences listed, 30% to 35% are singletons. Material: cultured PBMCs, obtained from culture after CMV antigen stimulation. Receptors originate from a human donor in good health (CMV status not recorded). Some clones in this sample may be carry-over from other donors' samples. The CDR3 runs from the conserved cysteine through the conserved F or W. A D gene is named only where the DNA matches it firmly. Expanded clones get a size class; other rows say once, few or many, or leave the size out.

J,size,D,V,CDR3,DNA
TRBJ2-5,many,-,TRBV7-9,CASGSRDPQEETQYF,TGTGCCAGCGGTAGCCGGGACCCCCAAGAAGAGACCCAGTACTTC
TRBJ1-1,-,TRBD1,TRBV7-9,CASSFGDRGFTEAFF,TGTGCCAGCAGCTTCGGGGACAGGGGGTTCACTGAAGCTTTCTTT
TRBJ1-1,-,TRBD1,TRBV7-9,CASSSRRGDGAFF,TGTGCCAGCAGCTCACGCAGGGGGGACGGGGCTTTCTTT
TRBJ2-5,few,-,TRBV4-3,CASSQDQKRVGETQYF,TGCGCCAGCAGCCAAGATCAAAAGCGGGTAGGGGAGACCCAGTACTTC
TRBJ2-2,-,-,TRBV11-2,CASSLVVGAGELFF,TGTGCCAGCAGCTTAGTTGTGGGGGCCGGGGAGCTGTTTTTT
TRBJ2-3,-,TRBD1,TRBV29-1,CSVRTGSTDTQYF,TGCAGCGTTAGGACAGGGAGCACAGATACGCAGTATTTT
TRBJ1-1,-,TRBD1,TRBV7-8,CATRTGGQNTEAFF,TGTGCCACCCGGACAGGGGGACAGAACACTGAAGCTTTCTTT
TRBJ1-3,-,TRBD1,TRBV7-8,CASRGGRVPSSGNTIYF,TGTGCCAGCAGAGGGGGCAGGGTTCCCAGCTCTGGAAACACCATATATTTT
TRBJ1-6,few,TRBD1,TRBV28,CATWDSGSLHF,TGTGCCACCTGGGACAGTGGGTCCCTCCACTTT
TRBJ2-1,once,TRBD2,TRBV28,CASSPPSGRVREQFF,TGTGCCAGCAGTCCACCTAGCGGGAGGGTAAGGGAGCAGTTCTTC
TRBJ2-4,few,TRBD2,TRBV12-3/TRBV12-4,CASSFSLAGLLAKNIQYF,TGTGCCAGCAGTTTCTCCTTAGCGGGACTACTAGCCAAAAACATTCAGTACTTC
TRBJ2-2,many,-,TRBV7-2,CASSSPTRAARGELFF,TGTGCCAGCAGCTCGCCAACTAGAGCGGCGCGTGGGGAGCTGTTTTTT
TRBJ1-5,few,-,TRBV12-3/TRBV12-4,CASSLTADQPQHF,TGTGCCAGCAGTTTAACAGCCGATCAGCCCCAGCATTTT
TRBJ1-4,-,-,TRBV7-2,CASSFGPGVEKLFF,TGTGCCAGCAGCTTCGGCCCGGGTGTTGAAAAACTGTTTTTT
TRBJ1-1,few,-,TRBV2,CASEGGLNTEAFF,TGTGCCAGCGAAGGAGGACTGAACACTGAAGCTTTCTTT
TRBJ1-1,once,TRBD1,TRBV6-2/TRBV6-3,CASSKGQYTEAFF,TGTGCCAGCAGCAAGGGACAGTACACTGAAGCTTTCTTT
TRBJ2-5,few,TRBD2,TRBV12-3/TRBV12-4,CASGQREGRETQYF,TGTGCCAGCGGTCAGCGGGAGGGTAGAGAGACCCAGTACTTC
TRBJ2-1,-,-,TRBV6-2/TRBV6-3,CASSYTFLRAGYEQFF,TGTGCCAGCAGTTACACATTTCTCCGGGCCGGCTATGAGCAGTTCTTC
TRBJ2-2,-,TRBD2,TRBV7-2,CASSPRLAGVTGELFF,TGTGCCAGCAGCCCGCGACTAGCGGGAGTTACCGGGGAGCTGTTTTTT
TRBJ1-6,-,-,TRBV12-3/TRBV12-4,CASSRDSNSPLHF,TGTGCCAGCAGTCGAGACAGCAATTCACCCCTCCACTTT
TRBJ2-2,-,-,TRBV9,CASSVAVTGNTGELFF,TGTGCCAGCAGCGTAGCTGTGACAGGAAACACCGGGGAGCTGTTTTTT
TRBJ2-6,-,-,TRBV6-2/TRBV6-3,CASSAGFGANVLTF,TGTGCCAGCAGTGCTGGGTTCGGGGCCAACGTCCTGACTTTC
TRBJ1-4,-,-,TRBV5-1,CASSRSGAGPNGELFF,TGCGCCAGCAGCCGGTCAGGGGCCGGACCAAACGGGGAACTGTTTTTT
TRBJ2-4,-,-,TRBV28,CASSLMAGAAKNIQYF,TGTGCCAGCAGTTTGATGGCAGGGGCAGCCAAAAACATTCAGTACTTC
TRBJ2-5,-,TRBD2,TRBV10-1,CASSGSGLAGEETQYF,TGCGCCAGCAGCGGTTCGGGACTAGCGGGAGAAGAGACCCAGTACTTC
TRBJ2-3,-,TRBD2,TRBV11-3,CASSLDAGGTTDTQYF,TGTGCCAGCAGCTTAGATGCGGGAGGGACCACAGATACGCAGTATTTT
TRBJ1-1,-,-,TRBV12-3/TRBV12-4,CASSPTGIPEAFF,TGTGCCAGCAGCCCTACAGGGATCCCTGAAGCTTTCTTT
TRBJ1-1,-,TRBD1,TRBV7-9,CASSQITRGTEAFF,TGTGCCAGCAGCCAAATCACCAGGGGGACTGAAGCTTTCTTT
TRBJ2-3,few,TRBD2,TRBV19,CASRLAGVDTQYF,TGTGCCTCCAGACTAGCGGGAGTTGATACGCAGTATTTT
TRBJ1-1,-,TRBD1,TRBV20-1,CSARDRELEAFF,TGCAGTGCTAGGGACAGGGAACTTGAAGCTTTCTTT
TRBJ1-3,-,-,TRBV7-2,CASSFGGNTIYF,TGTGCCAGCAGCTTCGGAGGAAACACCATATATTTT